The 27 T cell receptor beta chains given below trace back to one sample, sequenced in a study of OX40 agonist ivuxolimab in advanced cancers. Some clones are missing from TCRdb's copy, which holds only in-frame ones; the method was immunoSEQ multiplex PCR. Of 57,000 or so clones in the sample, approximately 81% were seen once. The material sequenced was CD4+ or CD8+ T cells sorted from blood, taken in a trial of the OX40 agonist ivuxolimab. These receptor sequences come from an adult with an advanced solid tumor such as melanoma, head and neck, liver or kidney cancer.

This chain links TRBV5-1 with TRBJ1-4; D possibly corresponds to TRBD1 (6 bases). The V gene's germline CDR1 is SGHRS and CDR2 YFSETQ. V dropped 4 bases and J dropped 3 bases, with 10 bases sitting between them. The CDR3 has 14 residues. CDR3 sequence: CASSPGASNEKLFF. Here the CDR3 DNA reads TGCGCCAGCAGCCCAGGGGCGTCTAATGAAAAACTGTTTTTT.

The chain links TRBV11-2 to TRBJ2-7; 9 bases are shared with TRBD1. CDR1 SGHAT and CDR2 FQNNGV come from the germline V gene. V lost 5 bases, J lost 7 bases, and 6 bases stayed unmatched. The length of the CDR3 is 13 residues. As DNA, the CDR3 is TGTGCCAGCAGCATACAGGGGGCTGGTGAGCAGTACTTC. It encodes CASSIQGAGEQYF.

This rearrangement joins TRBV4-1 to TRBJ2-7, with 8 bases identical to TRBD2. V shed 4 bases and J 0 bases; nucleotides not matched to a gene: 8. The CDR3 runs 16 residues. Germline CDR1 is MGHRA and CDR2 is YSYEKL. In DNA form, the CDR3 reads TGCGCCAGCAGCCCTTCTGTGAGCGGGAGCTCCTACGAGCAGTACTTC. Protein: CASSPSVSGSSYEQYF.

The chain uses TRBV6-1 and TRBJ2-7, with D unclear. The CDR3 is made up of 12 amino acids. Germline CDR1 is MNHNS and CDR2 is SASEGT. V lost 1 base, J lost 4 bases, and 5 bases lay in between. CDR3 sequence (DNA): TGTGCCAGCAGTGAAGGTGGGTACGAGCAGTACTTC. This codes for CASSEGGYEQYF.

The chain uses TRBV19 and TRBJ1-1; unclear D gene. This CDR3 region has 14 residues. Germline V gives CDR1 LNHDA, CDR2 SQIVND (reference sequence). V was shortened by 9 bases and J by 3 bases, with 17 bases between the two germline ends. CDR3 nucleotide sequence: TGTGCCAGCACCTACAACGACGGAGACACTGAAGCTTTCTTT. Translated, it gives CASTYNDGDTEAFF.

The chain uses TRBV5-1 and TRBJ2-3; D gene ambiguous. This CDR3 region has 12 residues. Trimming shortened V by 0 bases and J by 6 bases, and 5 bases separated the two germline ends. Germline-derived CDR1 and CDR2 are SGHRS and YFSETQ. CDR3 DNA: TGCGCCAGCAGCTTGGGGGTGGATACGCAGTATTTT. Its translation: CASSLGVDTQYF.

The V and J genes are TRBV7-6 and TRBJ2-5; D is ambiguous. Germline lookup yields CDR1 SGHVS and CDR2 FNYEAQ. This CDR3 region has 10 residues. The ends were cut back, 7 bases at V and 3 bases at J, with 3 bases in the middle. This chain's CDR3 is CASTEETQYF. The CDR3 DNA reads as TGTGCCAGCACCGAAGAGACCCAGTACTTC. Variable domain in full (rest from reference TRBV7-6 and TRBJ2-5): GAGVSQSPRYKVTKRGQDVALRCDPISGHVSLYWYRQALGQGPEFLTYFNYEAQQDKSGLPNDRFSAERPEGSISTLTIQRTEQRDSAMYRCASTEETQYFGPGTRLLVL.

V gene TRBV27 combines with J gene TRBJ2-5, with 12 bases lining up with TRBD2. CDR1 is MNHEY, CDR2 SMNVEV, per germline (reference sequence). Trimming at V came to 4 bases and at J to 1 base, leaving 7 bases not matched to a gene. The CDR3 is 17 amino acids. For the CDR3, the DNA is TGTGCCAGCAGTTCACCCTCGACTAGCGGGGGCCAAGAGACCCAGTACTTC. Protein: CASSSPSTSGGQETQYF.

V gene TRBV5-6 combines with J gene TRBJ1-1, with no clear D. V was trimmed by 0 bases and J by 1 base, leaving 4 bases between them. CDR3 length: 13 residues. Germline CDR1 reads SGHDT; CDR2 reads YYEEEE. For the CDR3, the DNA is TGTGCCAGCAGCTTGGATAGGAACACTGAAGCTTTCTTT. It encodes CASSLDRNTEAFF.

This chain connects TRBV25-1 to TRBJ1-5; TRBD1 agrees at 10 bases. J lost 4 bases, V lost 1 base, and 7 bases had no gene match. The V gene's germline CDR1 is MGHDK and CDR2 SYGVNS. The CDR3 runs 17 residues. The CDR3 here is CASSELDRGPGNQPQHF. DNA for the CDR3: TGTGCCAGCAGTGAATTAGACAGGGGGCCTGGAAATCAGCCCCAGCATTTT.

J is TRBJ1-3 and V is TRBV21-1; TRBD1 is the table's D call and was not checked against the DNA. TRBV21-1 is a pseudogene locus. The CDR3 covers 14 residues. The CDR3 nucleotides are TGTGCCAGCAGCAAATCCAGTGGTGGAAACACCATATATTTT. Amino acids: CASSKSSGGNTIYF.

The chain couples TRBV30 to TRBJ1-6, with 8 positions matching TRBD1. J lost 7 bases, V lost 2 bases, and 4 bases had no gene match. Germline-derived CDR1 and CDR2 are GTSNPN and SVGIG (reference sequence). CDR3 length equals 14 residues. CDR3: CAWSMGQDNSPLHF. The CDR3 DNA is TGTGCCTGGAGTATGGGACAGGACAATTCACCCCTCCACTTT.

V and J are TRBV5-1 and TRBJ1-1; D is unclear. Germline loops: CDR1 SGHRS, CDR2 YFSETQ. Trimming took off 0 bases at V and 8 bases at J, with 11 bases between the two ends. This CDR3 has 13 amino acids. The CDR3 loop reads CASSLGHSGEAFF. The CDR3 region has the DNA TGCGCCAGCAGCTTGGGGCACTCAGGAGAAGCTTTCTTT.

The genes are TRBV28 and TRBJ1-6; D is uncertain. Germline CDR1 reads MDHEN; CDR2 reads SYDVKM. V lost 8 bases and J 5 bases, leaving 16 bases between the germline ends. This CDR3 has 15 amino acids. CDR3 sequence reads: CASLGYLGDNSPLHF. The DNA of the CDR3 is TGTGCCAGCCTAGGGTATTTAGGAGATAATTCACCCCTCCACTTT.

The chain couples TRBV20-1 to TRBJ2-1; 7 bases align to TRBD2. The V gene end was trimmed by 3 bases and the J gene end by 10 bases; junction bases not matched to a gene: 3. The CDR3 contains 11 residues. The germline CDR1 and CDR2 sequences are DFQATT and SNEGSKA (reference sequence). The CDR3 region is CSASARGEQFF. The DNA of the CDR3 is TGCAGTGCTAGCGCGCGGGGGGAGCAGTTCTTC.

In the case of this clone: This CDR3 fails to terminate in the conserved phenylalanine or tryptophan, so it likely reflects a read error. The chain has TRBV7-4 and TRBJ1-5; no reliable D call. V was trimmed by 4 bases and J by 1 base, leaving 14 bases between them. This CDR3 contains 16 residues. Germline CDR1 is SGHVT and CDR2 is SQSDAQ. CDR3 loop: CASSCLREKSNQPQHL. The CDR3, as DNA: TGTGCCAGCAGCTGTCTTAGAGAAAAGAGCAATCAGCCCCAGCATCTT.

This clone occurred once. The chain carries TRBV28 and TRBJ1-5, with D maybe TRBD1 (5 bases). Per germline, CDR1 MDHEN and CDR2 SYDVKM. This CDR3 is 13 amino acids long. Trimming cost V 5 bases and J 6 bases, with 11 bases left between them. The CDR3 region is CASSPLGGQPQHF. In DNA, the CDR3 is TGTGCCAGCAGTCCCCTGGGGGGTCAGCCCCAGCATTTT.

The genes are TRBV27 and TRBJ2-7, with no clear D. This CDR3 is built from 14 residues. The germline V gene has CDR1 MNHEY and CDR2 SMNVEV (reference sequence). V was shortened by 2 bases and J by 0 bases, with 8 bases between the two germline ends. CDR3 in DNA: TGTGCCAGCAGTTTACCCGCCCCCTCCTACGAGCAGTACTTC. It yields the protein CASSLPAPSYEQYF.

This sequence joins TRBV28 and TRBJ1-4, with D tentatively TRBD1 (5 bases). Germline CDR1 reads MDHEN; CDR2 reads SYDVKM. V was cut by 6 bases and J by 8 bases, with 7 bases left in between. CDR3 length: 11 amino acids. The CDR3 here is CASRRDEKLFF. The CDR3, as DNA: TGTGCCAGCAGGAGGGACGAAAAACTGTTTTTT.

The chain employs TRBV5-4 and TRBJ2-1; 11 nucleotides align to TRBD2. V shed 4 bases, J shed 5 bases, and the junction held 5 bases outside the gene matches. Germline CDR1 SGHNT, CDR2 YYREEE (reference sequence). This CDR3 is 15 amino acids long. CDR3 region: CASSPGLAVNNEQFF. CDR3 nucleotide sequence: TGTGCCAGCAGCCCGGGACTAGCGGTCAACAATGAGCAGTTCTTC.

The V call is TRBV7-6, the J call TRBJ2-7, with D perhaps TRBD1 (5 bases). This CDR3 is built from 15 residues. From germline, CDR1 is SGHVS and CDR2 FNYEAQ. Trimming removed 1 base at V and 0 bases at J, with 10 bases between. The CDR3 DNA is TGTGCCAGCAGCTTAGTTGTAGACAGCTCCTACGAGCAGTACTTC. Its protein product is CASSLVVDSSYEQYF.

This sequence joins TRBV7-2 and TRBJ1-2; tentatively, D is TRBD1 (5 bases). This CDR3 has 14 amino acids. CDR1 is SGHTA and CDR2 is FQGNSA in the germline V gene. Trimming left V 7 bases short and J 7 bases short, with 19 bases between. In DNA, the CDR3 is TGTGCCAGCAACGGGGCGGAGGGGATGCGTGGCTACACCTTC. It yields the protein CASNGAEGMRGYTF.

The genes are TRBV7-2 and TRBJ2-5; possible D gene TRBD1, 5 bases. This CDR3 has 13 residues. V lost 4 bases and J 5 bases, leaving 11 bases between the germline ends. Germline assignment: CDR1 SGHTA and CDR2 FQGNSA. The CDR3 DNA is TGTGCCAGCAGCTCCTGGGGCGCGGAGACCCAGTACTTC. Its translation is CASSSWGAETQYF.

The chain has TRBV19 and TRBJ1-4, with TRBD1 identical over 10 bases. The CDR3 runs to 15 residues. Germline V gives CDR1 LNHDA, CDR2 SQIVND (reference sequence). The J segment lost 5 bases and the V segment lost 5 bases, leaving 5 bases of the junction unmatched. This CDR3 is CASSLDRGQNEKLFF. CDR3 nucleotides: TGTGCCAGTAGTCTCGACAGGGGGCAGAATGAAAAACTGTTTTTT.

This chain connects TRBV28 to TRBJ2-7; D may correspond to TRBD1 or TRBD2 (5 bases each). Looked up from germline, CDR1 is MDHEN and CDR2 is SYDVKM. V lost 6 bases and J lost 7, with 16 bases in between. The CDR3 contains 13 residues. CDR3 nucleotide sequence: TGTGCCAGCAGCCCGGGGCTAAGGGCGGAGCAGTACTTC. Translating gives CASSPGLRAEQYF. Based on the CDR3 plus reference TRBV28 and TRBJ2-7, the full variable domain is DVKVTQSSRYLVKRTGEKVFLECVQDMDHENMFWYRQDPGLGLRLIYFSYDVKMKEKGDIPEGYSVSREKKERFSLILESASTNQTSMYLCASSPGLRAEQYFGPGTRLTVT.

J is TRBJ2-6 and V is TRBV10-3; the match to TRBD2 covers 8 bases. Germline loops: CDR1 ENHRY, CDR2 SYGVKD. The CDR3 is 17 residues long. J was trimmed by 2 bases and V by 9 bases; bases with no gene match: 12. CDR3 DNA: TGTGCCATGAAAACGGCGGGGGGAGGTACTGGGGCCAACGTCCTGACTTTC. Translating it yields CAMKTAGGGTGANVLTF.

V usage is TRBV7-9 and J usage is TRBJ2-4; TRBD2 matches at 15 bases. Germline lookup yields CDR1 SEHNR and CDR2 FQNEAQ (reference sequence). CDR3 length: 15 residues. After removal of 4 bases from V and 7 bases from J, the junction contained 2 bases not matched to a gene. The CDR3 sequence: CASSWGLAGGNIQYF. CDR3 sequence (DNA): TGTGCCAGCAGCTGGGGACTAGCGGGAGGTAACATTCAGTACTTC.